This T cell receptor (beta chain) came from a study of T cell responses to AZD1222 COVID-19 vaccine. Sequencing used immunoSEQ multiplex PCR; TCRdb keeps in-frame clones, though not all of them. This table has 84,000 or so clones, just over 90% appearing once. Per germline, CDR1 SGDLS and CDR2 YYNGEE. Trimming removed 0 bases from V and 6 bases from J, with 10 bases in between. The CDR3 length is 14 residues. The source of this sequence is an adult who received the AZD1222 COVID-19 vaccine. Here the sequenced sample was peripheral blood, taken 28 days after the second AZD1222 dose. V and J are TRBV9 and TRBJ1-5; D uncertain. As DNA, the CDR3 is TGTGCCAGCAGCGTAGGGGAATTCGGTCAGCCCCAGCATTTT. As protein: CASSVGEFGQPQHF.